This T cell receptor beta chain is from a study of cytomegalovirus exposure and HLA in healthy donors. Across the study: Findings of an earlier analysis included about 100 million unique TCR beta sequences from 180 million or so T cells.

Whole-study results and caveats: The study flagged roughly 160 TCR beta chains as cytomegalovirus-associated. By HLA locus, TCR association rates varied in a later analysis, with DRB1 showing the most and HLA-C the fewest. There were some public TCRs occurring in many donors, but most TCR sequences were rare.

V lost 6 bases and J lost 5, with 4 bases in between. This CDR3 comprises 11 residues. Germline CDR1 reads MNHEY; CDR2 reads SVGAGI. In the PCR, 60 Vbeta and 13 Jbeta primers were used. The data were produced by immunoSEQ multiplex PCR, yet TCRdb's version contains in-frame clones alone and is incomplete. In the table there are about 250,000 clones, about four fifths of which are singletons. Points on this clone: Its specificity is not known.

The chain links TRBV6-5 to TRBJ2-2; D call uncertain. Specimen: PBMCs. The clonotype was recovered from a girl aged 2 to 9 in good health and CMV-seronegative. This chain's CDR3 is CASRETGELFF. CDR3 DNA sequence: TGTGCCAGCAGGGAGACCGGGGAGCTGTTTTTT.